The T cell receptor beta chain under discussion was sequenced for a study of long-term antiretroviral therapy in people with HIV. CDR3 length equals 18 residues. Germline V CDR1 and CDR2: KGHSH, LQKENI. With 2 bases removed from V and 6 bases from J, the gap between germline ends came to 23 bases. Study results and caveats: Relative to control repertoires, HIV repertoires exhibited narrower CDR3 length ranges. Participants lacked recorded data on ART adherence, viral resistance or therapy changes.

Regarding this clone: What it binds is unknown.

Donors needed at least one pre-ART PBMC sample plus at least two post-ART samples. Running of the v3.0 immunoSEQ assay took place at survey level. Sequencing targeted roughly 40,000-55,000 T-cell genomes per sample. The assay was immunoSEQ multiplex PCR, and TCRdb's table has in-frame clones only and misses some. The table lists about 25,000 clones, just under 85% of them singletons, with roughly 6% in the top ten. V gene TRBV18 combines with J gene TRBJ2-4; the D call may be TRBD1 or TRBD2 (5 bases each). Here the sequenced sample was unsorted PBMCs, taken 0.7 years before starting antiretroviral therapy. The source of this sequence is a man aged 25-45 years with HIV. Here the CDR3 DNA reads TGTGCCAGCTCACCATTCCCTCCCCAGTTGGGGGTTGGAAACATTCAGTACTTC. Amino acids: CASSPFPPQLGVGNIQYF.